This TCR beta chain stems from a study of blood T cell repertoires in COVID-19. Study summary: The United States, Italy and Spain supplied acute and convalescent COVID-19 samples. PBMCs, B-cell-depleted T cells, or T cells provided the cDNA or gDNA that made up the material.

As handled by the study authors: From reference gene primer amplification, estimates of nucleated cell counts were derived. Sequenced by immunoSEQ multiplex PCR; TCRdb stores in-frame clones only, minus some. The DNA was the basis for D and trimming; V, J and clone size are from that table. The sample includes 130,000 to 150,000 clones, around 80% of them seen just once. V shed 4 bases and J 9 bases; nucleotides not matched to a gene: 16. CDR1 and CDR2 from the germline V gene are SEHNR and FQNEAQ (reference sequence). CDR3 length: 17 amino acids. The sample comprised peripheral blood. J is TRBJ2-7 and V is TRBV7-9; 12 bases are a match to TRBD2. This sequence originates from a man between 65 and 85 years old who had recovered from COVID-19. CDR3 loop: CASSSTLWTSGMVVQYF. The CDR3 bases are TGTGCCAGCAGCTCAACCCTCTGGACTAGCGGGATGGTGGTGCAGTACTTC.